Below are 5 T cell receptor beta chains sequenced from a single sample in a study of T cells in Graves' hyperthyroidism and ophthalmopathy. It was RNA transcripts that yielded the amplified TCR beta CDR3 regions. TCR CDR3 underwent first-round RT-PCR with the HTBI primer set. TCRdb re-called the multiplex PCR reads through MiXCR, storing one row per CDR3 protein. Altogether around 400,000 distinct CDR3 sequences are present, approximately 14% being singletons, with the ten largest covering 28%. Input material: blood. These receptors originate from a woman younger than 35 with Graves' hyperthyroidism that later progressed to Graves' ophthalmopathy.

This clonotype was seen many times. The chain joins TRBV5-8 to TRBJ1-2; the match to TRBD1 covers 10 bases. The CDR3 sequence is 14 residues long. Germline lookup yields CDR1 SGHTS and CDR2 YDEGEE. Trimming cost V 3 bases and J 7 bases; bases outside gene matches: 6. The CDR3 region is CASSWDRGSGGYTF. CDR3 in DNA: TGTGCCAGCAGCTGGGACAGGGGCTCGGGTGGCTACACCTTC.

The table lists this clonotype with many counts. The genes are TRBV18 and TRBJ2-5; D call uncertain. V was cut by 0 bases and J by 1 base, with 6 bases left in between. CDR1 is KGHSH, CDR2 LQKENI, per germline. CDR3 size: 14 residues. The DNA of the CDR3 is TGTGCCAGCTCACCACCGATCTCCCAAGAGACCCAGTACTTC. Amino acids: CASSPPISQETQYF.

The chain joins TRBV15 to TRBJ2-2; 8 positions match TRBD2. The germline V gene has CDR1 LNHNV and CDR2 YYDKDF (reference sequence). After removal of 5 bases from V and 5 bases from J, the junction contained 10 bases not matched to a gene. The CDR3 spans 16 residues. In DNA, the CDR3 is TGTGCCACCAGCCCGGGAGGGACTAGTTTAACCGGGGAGCTGTTTTTT. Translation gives CATSPGGTSLTGELFF.

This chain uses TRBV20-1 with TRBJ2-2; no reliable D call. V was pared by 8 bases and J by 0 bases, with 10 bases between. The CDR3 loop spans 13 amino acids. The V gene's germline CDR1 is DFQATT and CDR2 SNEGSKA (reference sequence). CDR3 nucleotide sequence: TGCAGTCTGGGGTGGGCGAACACCGGGGAGCTGTTTTTT. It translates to CSLGWANTGELFF.

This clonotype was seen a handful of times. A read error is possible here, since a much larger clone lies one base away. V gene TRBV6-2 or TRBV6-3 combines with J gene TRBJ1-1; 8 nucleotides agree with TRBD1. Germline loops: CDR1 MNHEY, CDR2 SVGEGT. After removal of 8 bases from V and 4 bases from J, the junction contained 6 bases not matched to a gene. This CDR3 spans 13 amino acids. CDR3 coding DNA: TGTGCCAGCGGTCTGGACAGGGTCACTGAAGCTTTCTTT. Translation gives CASGLDRVTEAFF.